This T cell receptor beta chain was observed in a study of OX40 agonist ivuxolimab in advanced cancers. Background on the whole study: Ivuxolimab was an agonistic, fully human IgG2 monoclonal antibody directed against OX40 (CD134), a costimulatory receptor. Of the roughly 52 dose-escalation patients, hepatocellular carcinoma was present in 19, melanoma in around 15, renal cell carcinoma in 9 and head and neck cancer in 9. Partial responses were achieved by three dose-escalation patients, of whom one had hepatocellular carcinoma and two had cutaneous melanoma. Prior anti-PD-1, anti-PD-L1 or anti-CTLA-4 therapy was permitted, and checkpoint inhibitors had been received by less than 45% of dose-escalation patients. Peripheral TCRbeta sequencing aimed to test whether ivuxolimab altered TCR sequence diversity and caused clonal T-cell expansion. Intravenous ivuxolimab was administered to patients every 2 weeks at six dose levels: 0.01, 0.1, 0.3, 1.5, 3 and 10 mg/kg. A male proportion of roughly 80% and a mean age of about 60 years, ranging from roughly 20 to 80, were recorded for the dose-escalation cohort. The paper covers the monotherapy dose-escalation part of the phase I ivuxolimab trial, which included N = 52 patients. The study at large found these results: Low levels of normalized T-cell clonal expansion were also shown by some nonresponding patients. At doses from 0.1 to 3.0 mg/kg, clonal expansion was seen in both CD4+ and CD8+ blood T cells between baseline and week 6. Which antigens the clonally expanded peripheral T cells were specific for was not determined. In the 0.1-3.0 mg/kg groups, partial responders were among the patients with the lowest normalized peripheral clonal expansion, particularly in CD8+ T cells. After ivuxolimab, more expanded clones were found on average in CD8+ T cells than in CD4+ T cells.

The trial excluded patients who had a history of autoimmune disease or who were on systemic immunosuppression. In every dose cohort, peripheral blood was drawn for TCR sequencing at baseline, cycle 4 day 1, and cycle 7 day 1. The samples were drawn from a first-in-human, open-label, multicenter phase I dose-escalation trial of ivuxolimab. Adults with locally advanced or metastatic melanoma, renal cell, hepatocellular, or head and neck squamous cell carcinoma were enrolled in the trial. Before TCR sequencing, CD4+ T cells and CD8+ T cells from peripheral blood were sorted into separate populations. About this clone: Its recognized antigen is unknown. Nothing much larger sits one base from this clone, and base qualities are not available.

A distance of 13 bases separates the germline ends of V and J, which lose 5 bases and 1 base respectively. CDR1 and CDR2 (MNHEY, SMNVEV) derive from the germline V gene (reference sequence). The CDR3, cysteine through phenylalanine, is 15 amino acids long. Only the CDR3 part of the read is kept: 45 bases, read in frame from the first base. To sequence the TCRbeta CDR3 region, genomic DNA was isolated from the sorted cells. TCRbeta CDR3 regions were sequenced using the immunoSEQ Assay. TCRdb provides this immuneACCESS table in a form limited to in-frame rearrangements. Some clones are lacking; in checked studies, under half of them reflect an unresolved V gene, and why the rest are absent is not known. Within this sample are roughly 50,000 clones, with 89% of them counted one time only. 12% of the sample goes to the ten largest clones.

The sequenced sample was CD4+ or CD8+ T cells sorted from blood, obtained in a trial of the OX40 agonist ivuxolimab. Recombination connected TRBV27 to TRBJ2-3, with the D gene call left open. The TCR was taken from an adult with an advanced solid tumor such as melanoma, head and neck, liver or kidney cancer. The CDR3 region has the sequence CASSNDGYRTDTQYF. In nucleotides, the sequence is TGTGCCAGCAGTAACGACGGATACCGCACAGATACGCAGTATTTT.